One sample yielded the 19 T cell receptor beta chains listed below, sequenced in a study of cytomegalovirus exposure and HLA in healthy donors. Primers: 60 Vbeta forward and 13 Jbeta reverse. TCRdb keeps only in-frame clones here, not all; method: immunoSEQ multiplex PCR. The sample holds around 210,000 clones. Sequencing used PBMCs. Receptor source: a woman aged 25 to 39 in good health and CMV-seropositive.

This chain connects TRBV27 to TRBJ1-1; D call uncertain. V was shortened by 5 bases and J by 4 bases, with 11 bases between the two germline ends. Germline assignment: CDR1 MNHEY and CDR2 SMNVEV (reference sequence). The CDR3 totals 13 residues. In nucleotides, the CDR3 is TGTGCCAGCAGTCCGCCGGGATTCACTGAAGCTTTCTTT. Translation gives CASSPPGFTEAFF.

CDR3 coding DNA: TGCGCCAGCAGCTTCACCCCGCCAGACAGGGAAGTTCAGGAGACCCAGTACTTC. Its protein product is CASSFTPPDREVQETQYF. The rearrangement uses TRBV5-1 and TRBJ2-5; the match to TRBD1 covers 7 bases. Germline assignment: CDR1 SGHRS and CDR2 YFSETQ. V was clipped by 2 bases and J by 5 bases; unmatched bases: 18. The CDR3 is 18 residues long.

The rearrangement links TRBV6-5 to TRBJ2-4; no firm D call. This CDR3 is built from 15 residues. Germline V CDR1 and CDR2: MNHEY, SVGAGI. Deletions cut 11 bases from V and 0 bases from J, with 17 bases between. CDR3 protein: CASSTRGLAKNIQYF. Written as DNA, the CDR3 is TGTGCCTCCTCCACTCGCGGCTTAGCCAAAAACATTCAGTACTTC.

The chain joins TRBV7-8 to TRBJ2-2; 12 bases fit TRBD2. This CDR3 is built from 17 residues. Trimming at V came to 2 bases and at J to 3 bases, leaving 4 bases not matched to a gene. Germline V CDR1 and CDR2: SGHVS, FQNEAQ. DNA of the CDR3: TGTGCCAGCAGCTTATGGACTAGCGGGGCCCACACCGGGGAGCTGTTTTTT. This translates into CASSLWTSGAHTGELFF.

The chain couples TRBV6-1 to TRBJ1-1; possible D gene TRBD1, 6 bases. CDR3 length equals 14 residues. V lost 3 bases and J 6 bases, leaving 14 bases between the germline ends. Per the germline V gene, CDR1 is MNHNS and CDR2 is SASEGT. The CDR3 here is CASSDLQGQAEAFF. CDR3 DNA: TGTGCCAGCAGTGATTTACAGGGTCAAGCTGAAGCTTTCTTT.

The J gene is TRBJ2-5, the V gene TRBV11-3; 8 bases are shared with TRBD1. V trimming: 1 base; J trimming: 1 base; junction bases outside the gene matches: 5. Germline assignment: CDR1 SGHNT and CDR2 YENEEA. The CDR3 consists of 16 residues. The CDR3 sequence: CASSLGTGKAQETQYF. The CDR3 DNA follows: TGTGCCAGCAGCTTAGGGACAGGGAAAGCCCAAGAGACCCAGTACTTC.

The chain has TRBV18 and TRBJ2-5; no reliable D call. The germline CDR1 and CDR2 sequences are KGHSH and LQKENI. This CDR3 comprises 13 residues. V gave up 6 bases and J gave up 5 bases, with 13 bases separating them. This chain's CDR3 is CASSPQPGETQYF. The CDR3 nucleotides are TGTGCCAGCTCCCCGCAACCCGGGGAGACCCAGTACTTC.

V and J are TRBV18 and TRBJ2-1; 8 nucleotides align to TRBD2. V dropped 3 bases and J dropped 8; count of bases not matched to a gene: 9. The CDR3 spans 15 residues. Per germline, CDR1 KGHSH and CDR2 LQKENI. CDR3 residues: CASSPPGLGSHEQFF. CDR3 coding DNA: TGTGCCAGCTCACCTCCGGGACTAGGGTCCCATGAGCAGTTCTTC.

In the case of this clone: Other DNA sequences in the sample encode the same CDR3. The J gene is TRBJ1-1, the V gene TRBV5-1, with 7 bases that match TRBD1. CDR1 is SGHRS and CDR2 is YFSETQ in the germline V gene. The CDR3 has 15 residues. The V segment lost 4 bases and the J segment 4 bases; nucleotides outside the gene matches: 10. CDR3 DNA: TGCGCCAGCAGCCCGGGAGGGGGCGGGACCACTGAAGCTTTCTTT. As protein: CASSPGGGGTTEAFF.

The V gene is TRBV5-1, the J gene TRBJ2-3, with 8 nucleotides matching TRBD1. The CDR3 is 15 amino acids. The trim removed 8 bases at V and 0 bases at J, leaving 8 bases unmatched. Germline V gene lookup returns CDR1 SGHRS and CDR2 YFSETQ. The CDR3 DNA sequence: TGCGCCAGAATTGAGGGACAGGAGAGCACAGATACGCAGTATTTT. Its protein is CARIEGQESTDTQYF.

The chain carries TRBV19 and TRBJ2-5, with no clear D. The J call is doubtful: the DNA matches TRBJ2-7 better. Germline CDR1 LNHDA, CDR2 SQIVND (reference sequence). The CDR3 totals 13 residues. The CDR3 loop reads CASSITFTYEQYF. For the CDR3, the DNA is TGTGCCAGTAGTATCACTTTTACCTACGAGCAGTACTTC.

Comments on this clone: At one end the junction does not follow the germline gene, possibly because of a read error. The chain has TRBV2 and TRBJ2-5, with 8 positions matching TRBD2. Germline CDR1 is SNHLY and CDR2 is FYNNEI. The CDR3 sequence is 13 residues long. CDR3 protein: CASIGRDQETQYF. In DNA, the CDR3 is TGTGCCAGCATCGGGAGGGACCAGGAGACCCAGTACTTC.

J is TRBJ1-2 and V is TRBV20-1; D gene uncertain. Germline assignment: CDR1 DFQATT and CDR2 SNEGSKA (reference sequence). This CDR3 region has 9 residues. The V end was cut by 5 bases, the J end by 8 bases, with 6 bases between. The CDR3 region is CSAREGYTF. The CDR3 coding sequence is TGCAGTGCTCGCGAGGGCTACACCTTC.

DNA for the CDR3: TGTGCCAGCACCGCCGGAAGAGGGCTGGATGCTTTCTTT. Protein product: CASTAGRGLDAFF. The chain carries TRBV9 and TRBJ1-1; D gene uncertain. V lost 6 bases, J lost 11 bases, and 20 bases lay in between. Germline loops: CDR1 SGDLS, CDR2 YYNGEE. This CDR3 region has 13 residues.

J is TRBJ1-1 and V is TRBV7-2; D not resolved. This CDR3 spans 14 amino acids. V lost 4 bases to trimming and J lost 7 bases, with 16 bases between them. CDR1 and CDR2 from the germline V gene are SGHTA and FQGNSA. The CDR3 nucleotides read TGTGCCAGCAGCTCCTTACGGGGTCTGGGTGAAGCTTTCTTT. It codes for CASSSLRGLGEAFF. The full variable domain, in which reference TRBV7-2 and TRBJ1-1 provide the parts outside the CDR3, is GAGVSQSPSNKVTEKGKDVELRCDPISGHTALYWYRQSLGQGLEFLIYFQGNSAPDKSGLPSDRFSAERTGGSVSTLTIQRTQQEDSAVYLCASSSLRGLGEAFFGQGTRLTVV.

The chain employs TRBV19 and TRBJ2-4; a possible D gene is TRBD1 (8 bases). V shed 6 bases and J shed 5 bases, with 14 bases lying between them. Per the germline V gene, CDR1 is LNHDA and CDR2 is SQIVND (reference sequence). This CDR3 has 14 amino acids. CDR3 bases: TGTGCCAGTAGCCTACAGGGGGGGGAAAACATTCAGTACTTC. Translated: CASSLQGGENIQYF.

This rearrangement joins TRBV6-1 to TRBJ2-5; the match to TRBD1 covers 8 bases. The DNA end is more similar to TRBJ2-7, so the J call may be wrong. Looked up from germline, CDR1 is MNHNS and CDR2 is SASEGT. This CDR3 contains 13 residues. This CDR3 reads CASSTGGPYEQYF. The CDR3 region has the DNA TGTGCCAGCAGTACAGGGGGACCCTACGAGCAGTACTTC.

V usage is TRBV7-6 and J usage is TRBJ2-6, with 9 bases aligning to TRBD2. Germline CDR1 SGHVS, CDR2 FNYEAQ. This CDR3 has 19 amino acids. V lost 5 bases to trimming and J lost 1 base; unmatched junction nucleotides: 12. The CDR3 DNA is TGTGCCAGCAGCCCCAGGGGGTTGCGGGGGGGATCTGGGGCCAACGTCCTGACTTTC. This translates into CASSPRGLRGGSGANVLTF.

This sequence joins TRBV7-6 and TRBJ1-1; D possibly corresponds to TRBD1 (5 bases). The germline V gene has CDR1 SGHVS and CDR2 FNYEAQ. Trimming pared 2 bases from V and 0 bases from J, leaving 7 bases between. The CDR3 consists of 14 residues. The chain's CDR3 is CASSLSGMNTEAFF. CDR3 sequence (DNA): TGTGCCAGCAGCTTATCAGGGATGAACACTGAAGCTTTCTTT.